This TCR beta chain appears in the sequencing data of a study of cytomegalovirus exposure and HLA in healthy donors. Study conclusions and caveats: Among immune exposure information, only CMV serostatus was available.

Trimming left V 6 bases short and J 1 base short, with 9 bases between. Germline-derived CDR1 and CDR2 are MNHEY and SMNVEV (reference sequence). The CDR3 length is 13 residues. The primer mix had 60 Vbeta and 13 Jbeta primers. Using immunoSEQ multiplex PCR, the repertoire was profiled, and TCRdb retains in-frame clones only, with some absent. The data show some 120,000 clones, with approximately 81% seen just once and approximately 4.5% held by the top ten. Concerning this clone: The target antigen is unknown.

The TCR comes from a man aged 25 to 40 in good health and CMV-seropositive. The rearrangement uses TRBV27 and TRBJ1-2; tentative D call: TRBD1 (6 bases). Sequenced input: PBMCs. CDR3 in DNA: TGTGCCAGCAGCCGACAGGATAACTATGGCTACACCTTC. This encodes CASSRQDNYGYTF.